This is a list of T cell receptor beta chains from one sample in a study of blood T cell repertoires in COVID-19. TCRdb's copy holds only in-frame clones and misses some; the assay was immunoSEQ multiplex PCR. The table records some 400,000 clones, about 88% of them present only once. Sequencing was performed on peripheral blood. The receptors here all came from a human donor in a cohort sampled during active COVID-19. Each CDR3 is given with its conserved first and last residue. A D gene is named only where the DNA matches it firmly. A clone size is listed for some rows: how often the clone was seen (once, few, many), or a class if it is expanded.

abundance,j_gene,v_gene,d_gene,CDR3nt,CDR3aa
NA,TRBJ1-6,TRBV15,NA,TGTGCCACCAGCAGATTCGGGAATCCACCCCTCCACTTT,CATSRFGNPPLHF
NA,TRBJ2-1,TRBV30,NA,TGTGCCTGGAGTCTTCGGGTCGATAATGAGCAGTTCTTC,CAWSLRVDNEQFF
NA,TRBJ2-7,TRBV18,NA,TGTGCCAGCTCGCTGCTTGGGGGCCTAAGCTCCTACGAGCAGTACTTC,CASSLLGGLSSYEQYF
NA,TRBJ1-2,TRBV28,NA,TGTGCCAGCAGACGAGACAGTACGTATGGCTACACCTTC,CASRRDSTYGYTF
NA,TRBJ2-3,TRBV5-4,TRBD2,TGTGCCAGCAGCTTGGGGACTAGGGAGGATACGCAGTATTTT,CASSLGTREDTQYF
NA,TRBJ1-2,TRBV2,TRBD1,TGTGCCGGACAGAGACAGGGACCGTCGGGCTATGGCTACACCTTC,CAGQRQGPSGYGYTF
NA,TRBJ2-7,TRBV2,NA,TGTGCCAGCAGTGTGTCTAGGTCCTACGAGCAGTACTTC,CASSVSRSYEQYF
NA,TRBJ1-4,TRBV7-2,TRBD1,TGTGCCAGCAGCTTATCGGGACAGGGTAATGAAAAACTGTTTTTT,CASSLSGQGNEKLFF
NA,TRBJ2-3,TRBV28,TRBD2,TGTGCCAGCACCCCGTCGTGGGCGGGAGGGCCGAGGGACACGCAGTATTTT,CASTPSWAGGPRDTQYF
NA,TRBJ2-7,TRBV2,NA,TGTGCCAGCAGCGAAACGGGGATCTCCTACGAGCAGTACTTC,CASSETGISYEQYF
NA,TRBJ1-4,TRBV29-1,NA,TGCAGCGTGCAACCCCGACGGGGGGCATGGTGTCAGACTAATGAAAAACTGTTTTTT,CSVQPRRGAWCQTNEKLFF
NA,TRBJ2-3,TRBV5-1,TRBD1,TGCGCCAGCAGCTGGACAGGGAGCCCAGATACGCAGTATTTT,CASSWTGSPDTQYF
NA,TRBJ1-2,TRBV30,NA,TGTGCCTGGAGTGGACCCTTCGGACAGACTTATGGCTACACCTTC,CAWSGPFGQTYGYTF
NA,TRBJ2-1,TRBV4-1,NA,TGCGCCAGCAGCCACCCCGGGTCGGACAATGAGCAGTTCTTC,CASSHPGSDNEQFF
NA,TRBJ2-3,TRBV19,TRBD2,TGTGCCAGTAGGCGACTAGCGGGGGGCCCCGACACAGATACGCAGTATTTT,CASRRLAGGPDTDTQYF
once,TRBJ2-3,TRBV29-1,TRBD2,TGCAGCGCAGGGCGTACTAGCGTGACAGATACGCAGTATTTT,CSAGRTSVTDTQYF
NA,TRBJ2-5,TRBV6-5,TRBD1,TGTGCCAGCAGGATTCAGGGGGCGCGAGAGACCCAGTACTTC,CASRIQGARETQYF
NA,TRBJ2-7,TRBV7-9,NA,TGTGCCAGCAGCTTCTTTAGACAGGGCGGGACCTACGAGCAGTACTTC,CASSFFRQGGTYEQYF
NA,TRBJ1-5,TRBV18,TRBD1,TGTGCCAGCTCACCAATCGACAGGGGGCCCCAGCATTTT,CASSPIDRGPQHF
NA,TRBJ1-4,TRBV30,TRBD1,TGTGCCTGGAGTTTATACAGGGGTGAGAACGAAAAACTGTTTTTT,CAWSLYRGENEKLFF
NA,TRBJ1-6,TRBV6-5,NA,TGTGCCAGCTCATCCTCGGGAAGGGATAATTCACCCCTCCACTTT,CASSSSGRDNSPLHF
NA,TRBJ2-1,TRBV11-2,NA,TGTGCCAGCAGCTTAGTCCGAGGCCGCTCCTACAATGAGCAGTTCTTC,CASSLVRGRSYNEQFF
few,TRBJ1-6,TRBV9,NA,TGTGCCAGCAGCGAGACAGGTACGGAAAATTCACCCCTCCACTTT,CASSETGTENSPLHF
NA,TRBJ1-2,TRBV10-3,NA,TGTGCCATCGACGCAGGCAACTATGGCTACACCTTC,CAIDAGNYGYTF
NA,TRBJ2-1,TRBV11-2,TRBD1,TGTGCCAGCATCCAAGGTGGGACAGGGAATTTCTTCTTC,CASIQGGTGNFFF
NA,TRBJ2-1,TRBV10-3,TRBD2,TGTGCCATCAGTGAGTCGGCGACTAGCGGGGGGGCTTATGAGCAGTTCTTC,CAISESATSGGAYEQFF
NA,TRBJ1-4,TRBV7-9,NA,TGTGCCAGCAGCTTAGGTGTCCGCTGGACAGCAACTAATGAAAAACTGTTTTTT,CASSLGVRWTATNEKLFF
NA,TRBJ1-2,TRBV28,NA,TGTGCCAGCATTGGTCTGGGCCGATACTCCTATGGCTACACCTTC,CASIGLGRYSYGYTF
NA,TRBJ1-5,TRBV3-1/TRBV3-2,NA,TGTGCCAGCAGCATGGGCTCGGGACAGCCCCAGCATTTT,CASSMGSGQPQHF
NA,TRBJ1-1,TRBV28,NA,TGTGCCAGCAGTGCAGACAAATTTGAAGCTTTCTTT,CASSADKFEAFF
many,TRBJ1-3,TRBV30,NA,TGTGCCTGGAGTGTCCCCGTTGTGGCCGGAAACACCATATATTTT,CAWSVPVVAGNTIYF
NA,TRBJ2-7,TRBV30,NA,TGTGCCTGGAGGGACAGCTCCTACGAGCAGTACTTC,CAWRDSSYEQYF
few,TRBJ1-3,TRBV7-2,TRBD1,TGTGCCAGCAGCCCACCCGGGACAGGGGGCCCCCAAGGTGGAAACACCATATATTTT,CASSPPGTGGPQGGNTIYF
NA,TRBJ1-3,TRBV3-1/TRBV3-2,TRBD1,TGTGCCAGCAGCCATGGTACAGGGGGTACTGGAAACACCATATATTTT,CASSHGTGGTGNTIYF
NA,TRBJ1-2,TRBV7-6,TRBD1,TGTGCCAGCAGCTTAGGACAGGGCTCGAACTATGGCTACACCTTC,CASSLGQGSNYGYTF
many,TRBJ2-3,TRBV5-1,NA,TGCGCCAGCAGCTTAACAGGGCCCCCAGATACGCAGTATTTT,CASSLTGPPDTQYF
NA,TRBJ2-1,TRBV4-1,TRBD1,TGCGCCAGCAGCCAAGGGACCATCGTAGGGCCGACAGGGGCCTACTACAATGAGCAGTTCTTC,CASSQGTIVGPTGAYYNEQFF
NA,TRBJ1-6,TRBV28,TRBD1,TGTGCCAGCAGTTTACGGGGACAGGGCGAATTTAATTCACCCCTCCACTTT,CASSLRGQGEFNSPLHF
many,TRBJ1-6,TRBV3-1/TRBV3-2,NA,TGTGCCAGCAGCCCAGGGGAATCCTATAATTCACCCCTCCACTTT,CASSPGESYNSPLHF
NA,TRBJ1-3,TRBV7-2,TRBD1,TGTGCCAGCAGCTTATTCGGGACAGGTGGAAACACCATATATTTT,CASSLFGTGGNTIYF